This T cell receptor (beta chain) was documented in a study of T cells in Graves' hyperthyroidism and ophthalmopathy. Only a few counts were recorded for this clonotype. Looked up from germline, CDR1 is WSHSY and CDR2 is SAAADI. The CDR3 spans 16 residues. V was cut by 2 bases and J by 9 bases, with 22 bases left in between. Researchers amplified the TCR beta CDR3 regions from RNA transcripts. Carried out on the TCR CDR3, a first-round RT-PCR used the HTBI primer set. TCRdb redid the calling of the multiplex PCR reads with MiXCR, one entry per CDR3 protein. This table has fewer than 500,000 distinct CDR3 sequences, roughly 14% appearing once.

This receptor was taken from a woman aged 30 to 39 with Graves' ophthalmopathy. The source material was blood. The gene calls are TRBV10-2 and TRBJ1-1; weak D call: TRBD1 (5 bases). DNA for the CDR3: TGCGCCAGCAGTGAGAATATATTTAATCAGGGCCCAAAAGCTTTCTTT. Translated: CASSENIFNQGPKAFF.